A single sample is the source of the 19 T cell receptor beta chains below, sequenced in a study of blood T cell repertoires in COVID-19. Profiling relied on immunoSEQ multiplex PCR, and the TCRdb table lists in-frame clones only, not all of them. The sample contains 120,000 or so clones, 55% to 70% of which appear only once. Source material: peripheral blood. The receptors shown here come from a woman aged 70 to 79 with acute or convalescent COVID-19.

V gene TRBV7-9 combines with J gene TRBJ1-6; TRBD1 is a possible D gene (6 bases). CDR1 is SEHNR, CDR2 FQNEAQ, per germline (reference sequence). The ends were cut back, 2 bases at V and 6 bases at J, with 14 bases in the middle. This CDR3 has 16 amino acids. The chain's CDR3 is CASSLYGTGTNSPLHF. CDR3 sequence (DNA): TGTGCCAGCAGCTTATACGGAACAGGGACTAATTCACCCCTCCACTTT.

The V call is TRBV7-2, the J call TRBJ1-2; TRBD1 matches at 8 bases. After removal of 4 bases from V and 0 bases from J, the junction contained 7 bases not matched to a gene. Germline loops: CDR1 SGHTA, CDR2 FQGNSA. The CDR3 extends over 16 amino acids. CDR3 region: CASSWRQGLTNYGYTF. The CDR3 nucleotides are TGTGCCAGCAGCTGGAGACAGGGGCTTACTAACTATGGCTACACCTTC. Variable domain in full (rest from reference TRBV7-2 and TRBJ1-2): GAGVSQSPSNKVTEKGKDVELRCDPISGHTALYWYRQSLGQGLEFLIYFQGNSAPDKSGLPSDRFSAERTGGSVSTLTIQRTQQEDSAVYLCASSWRQGLTNYGYTFGSGTRLTVV.

V and J are TRBV28 and TRBJ1-2; D not resolved. Germline-derived CDR1 and CDR2 are MDHEN and SYDVKM. The CDR3 loop spans 12 amino acids. V lost 0 bases and J lost 6, with 5 bases in between. CDR3 DNA sequence: TGTGCCAGCAGTTTATGGGGCGATGGCTACACCTTC. Translation gives CASSLWGDGYTF.

This clone was observed at least ten times. The J gene is TRBJ2-1, the V gene TRBV27, with a weak D call TRBD2 (6 bases). The CDR3 sequence is 13 residues long. The ends were cut back, 8 bases at V and 2 bases at J, with 10 bases in the middle. The germline gives CDR1 MNHEY, CDR2 SMNVEV (reference sequence). CDR3 nucleotide sequence: TGTGCCAGCCGTTGGGGGGCCTACAATGAGCAGTTCTTC. Its protein is CASRWGAYNEQFF.

This chain connects TRBV9 to TRBJ1-1; possible D gene TRBD1, 6 bases. Germline loops: CDR1 SGDLS, CDR2 YYNGEE. Trimming took off 3 bases at V and 0 bases at J, with 9 bases between the two ends. The CDR3 runs to 14 residues. Written as DNA, the CDR3 is TGTGCCAGCAGCGAACAGGGTTTGAACACTGAAGCTTTCTTT. Its translation: CASSEQGLNTEAFF.

The chain joins TRBV2 to TRBJ2-7; no clear D. The germline V and J ends were trimmed by 4 bases and 3 bases, with 7 bases remaining between them. Per germline, CDR1 SNHLY and CDR2 FYNNEI. The CDR3 is 12 residues long. CDR3 sequence reads: CASSALVYEQYF. The CDR3 DNA follows: TGTGCCAGCAGTGCACTTGTCTACGAGCAGTACTTC. The variable domain in full, with the rest retrieved from reference TRBV2 and TRBJ2-7, is EPEVTQTPSHQVTQMGQEVILRCVPISNHLYFYWYRQILGQKVEFLVSFYNNEISEKSEIFDDQFSVERPDGSNFTLKIRSTKLEDSAMYFCASSALVYEQYFGPGTRLTVT.

The chain's CDR3 is CASSQDSQGREKLFF. In nucleotides, the CDR3 is TGCGCCAGCAGCCAAGATAGCCAGGGGAGAGAAAAACTGTTTTTT. The chain uses TRBV4-3 and TRBJ1-4; tentative D call: TRBD1 (6 bases). The CDR3 runs 15 residues. V lost 0 bases and J lost 8, with 13 bases in between. The germline CDR1 and CDR2 sequences are LGHNA and YSLEER.

The chain recombines TRBV6-6 with TRBJ1-2; 9 bases are a match to TRBD1. CDR1 and CDR2 from the germline V gene are MNHNY and SVGAGI (reference sequence). The CDR3 runs to 15 residues. Trimming at V came to 7 bases and at J to 4 bases, leaving 10 bases not matched to a gene. The DNA of the CDR3 is TGTGCCAGCATTCAACCACAGGGGGCAGTCTATGGCTACACCTTC. This encodes CASIQPQGAVYGYTF.

V usage is TRBV19 and J usage is TRBJ2-3; 9 bases map to TRBD2. Germline V lookup: CDR1 LNHDA, CDR2 SQIVND (reference sequence). Unmatched junction bases numbered 9, after V lost 6 bases and J lost 2 bases. The CDR3 spans 16 residues. CDR3 loop: CASSALAGAITDTQYF. In nucleotides, the CDR3 is TGTGCCAGTAGCGCTTTAGCGGGGGCCATCACAGATACGCAGTATTTT.

This chain uses TRBV5-1 with TRBJ2-7; TRBD2 is a possible D gene (6 bases). The CDR3 is 14 amino acids. Trimming removed 0 bases at V and 3 bases at J, with 10 bases between. Germline V gene data show CDR1 as SGHRS and CDR2 as YFSETQ. The CDR3: CASSLDTGGYEQYF. The CDR3 DNA sequence: TGCGCCAGCAGCTTGGACACCGGGGGCTACGAGCAGTACTTC.

The V call is TRBV4-3, the J call TRBJ2-5; D might be TRBD2 (6 bases). Germline-derived CDR1 and CDR2 are LGHNA and YSLEER. The CDR3 is 14 amino acids. The V and J ends lost 1 base and 6 bases respectively, with 12 bases between them. The CDR3 sequence: CASSQAVAGQTQYF. In DNA form, the CDR3 reads TGCGCCAGCAGCCAAGCCGTCGCGGGACAGACCCAGTACTTC.

Many counts were recorded for this clone. J is TRBJ1-3 and V is TRBV6-5, with D unresolved. CDR1 is MNHEY and CDR2 is SVGAGI in the germline V gene. The CDR3 runs 13 residues. The V end was cut by 6 bases, the J end by 7 bases, with 13 bases between. The CDR3 region has the DNA TGTGCCAGCAGCCGGGGATTAGGGAACACCATATATTTT. Amino acids: CASSRGLGNTIYF.

This rearrangement joins TRBV4-1 to TRBJ1-4, with 12 bases that match TRBD1. Germline V gene lookup returns CDR1 MGHRA and CDR2 YSYEKL. V gave up 4 bases and J gave up 9 bases; unmatched junction bases: 12. The CDR3 consists of 17 residues. CDR3 loop: CASSLGTGGIVVKKLFF. CDR3 bases: TGCGCCAGCAGCCTAGGGACAGGGGGCATAGTTGTTAAAAAACTGTTTTTT.

The V gene is TRBV5-4, the J gene TRBJ2-7; TRBD1 is a possible D gene (5 bases). The CDR3 spans 13 residues. The V end lost 4 bases, the J end lost 3 bases, and 11 bases lay between the germline ends. Germline values: CDR1 SGHNT, CDR2 YYREEE (reference sequence). The CDR3 region is CASSPEDSYEQYF. The CDR3 coding sequence is TGTGCCAGCAGCCCTGAAGACAGCTACGAGCAGTACTTC.

V and J are TRBV5-4 and TRBJ1-1; D remains unclear. Germline loops: CDR1 SGHNT, CDR2 YYREEE (reference sequence). The CDR3 length is 14 residues. The V and J ends lost 0 bases and 0 bases respectively, with 6 bases between them. The CDR3 sequence is CASSLGAMNTEAFF. The DNA of the CDR3 is TGTGCCAGCAGCTTGGGCGCGATGAACACTGAAGCTTTCTTT. The whole variable domain, filled in from reference TRBV5-4 and TRBJ1-1, reads ETGVTQSPTHLIKTRGQQVTLRCSSQSGHNTVSWYQQALGQGPQFIFQYYREEENGRGNFPPRFSGLQFPNYSSELNVNALELDDSALYLCASSLGAMNTEAFFGQGTRLTVV.

The chain is built from TRBV19 and TRBJ2-4, with 7 bases lining up with TRBD2. The J segment lost 4 bases and the V segment lost 5 bases, leaving 5 bases of the junction unmatched. The germline CDR1 and CDR2 sequences are LNHDA and SQIVND (reference sequence). This CDR3 comprises 14 residues. CDR3 sequence: CASSPRDYKNIQYF. Written as DNA, the CDR3 is TGTGCCAGTAGTCCCCGGGACTATAAAAACATTCAGTACTTC.

The sample holds a few counts of this clone. V usage is TRBV29-1 and J usage is TRBJ1-5; a possible D gene is TRBD1 (6 bases). Germline V gene lookup returns CDR1 SQVTM and CDR2 ANQGSEA. V was pared by 6 bases and J by 5 bases, with 17 bases between. The CDR3 spans 14 residues. DNA for the CDR3: TGCAGCGTAATCGAAGGGGGAGCCGATCAGCCCCAGCATTTT. Translation: CSVIEGGADQPQHF. The variable domain in full, with the rest retrieved from reference TRBV29-1 and TRBJ1-5, is SAVISQKPSRDICQRGTSLTIQCQVDSQVTMMFWYRQQPGQSLTLIATANQGSEATYESGFVIDKFPISRPNLTFSTLTVSNMSPEDSSIYLCSVIEGGADQPQHFGDGTRLSIL.

The chain carries TRBV6-6 and TRBJ2-7; 7 nucleotides match TRBD1. The V segment lost 6 bases and the J segment 2 bases; nucleotides outside the gene matches: 7. The CDR3 has 14 amino acids. CDR1 MNHNY and CDR2 SVGAGI come from the germline V gene (reference sequence). CDR3 sequence: CASRTRDRAYEQYF. The CDR3 DNA sequence: TGTGCCAGCAGGACCCGGGACAGAGCCTACGAGCAGTACTTC.

This chain uses TRBV5-4 with TRBJ2-2, with D possibly matching TRBD2 (5 bases). Germline assignment: CDR1 SGHNT and CDR2 YYREEE (reference sequence). Trimming took 0 bases from V and 7 from J, leaving 10 bases between them. CDR3 size: 14 residues. For the CDR3, the DNA is TGTGCCAGCAGCTTGGACGGGAACCACGGGGAGCTGTTTTTT. The encoded protein is CASSLDGNHGELFF.